Sequencing of this T cell receptor beta chain was carried out in a study of blood T cell repertoires in COVID-19. Germline CDR1 SEHNR, CDR2 FQNEAQ (reference sequence). V was shortened by 5 bases and J by 0 bases, with 13 bases between the two germline ends. The length of the CDR3 is 16 residues. Study processing details: For nucleated cells, counts were estimated from reference gene primer amplification. TCRdb's copy holds only in-frame clones and misses some; the assay was immunoSEQ multiplex PCR. V and J calls and clone size follow that table, whereas D and trimming were derived from the DNA. The table has 88,000 or so clones, approximately 89% seen once. This clone is a singleton in its sample.

The chain links TRBV7-9 to TRBJ1-4; D is undetermined. The specimen was peripheral blood. The sequence came from a man in his forties or fifties with acute or convalescent COVID-19. In DNA form, the CDR3 reads TGTGCCAGCAGCCCTCCCGGCGGGGCAACTAATGAAAAACTGTTTTTT. This codes for CASSPPGGATNEKLFF.